The entry below gives a single T cell receptor (beta chain) sequence along with its context. Its cognate antigen is unknown. Genes and germline are mouse. The read comes to an end 1 residue before the CDR3 does, leaving the germline J gene to fill in the end. The data originate from a study of tissue T cells after allogeneic stem cell transplantation. Germline V CDR1 and CDR2: KGHPV, FQNQEV (reference sequence). The CDR3 spans 12 residues. V was trimmed by 4 bases and J by 2 bases, leaving 5 bases between them. Time point in this sample: mouse harvest day 7 after allogeneic transplant. The graft held 10^6 splenic CD5+ T cells and 10^7 T-cell-depleted bone marrow cells. This mouse GVHD model was MHC-mismatched B6 to BALB/c, profiled day 7 or 14. CDR3 sequences, V/J genes, frequencies and template counts came from survey-depth TCRbeta sequencing. Some clones are missing from TCRdb's copy, which holds only in-frame ones; the method was immunoSEQ multiplex PCR. The profile shows roughly 6,800 clones, approximately 46% of them singletons.

The study's findings and limits: Anatomically similar tissues had similar TCR repertoires within each patient. Tissue-detected TCR repertoire was only partly captured by blood and spleen T cells.

V is TRBV26 and J is TRBJ1-2; D is undetermined. The clonotype was recovered from a female BALB/c mouse given C57BL/6 T cells with graft-versus-host disease after an allogeneic hematopoietic cell transplant. Source material: gut tissue. The CDR3: CASSPINSDYTF. The CDR3 bases that were read are TGTGCCAGCAGTCCCATTAACTCCGACTACACC.